The entry below gives a single T cell receptor (beta chain) sequence along with its context. This clone was seen only a few times. Its recognized antigen is unknown. Base qualities were left out, and no much larger clone turns up one base away. TCR CDR3 regions were amplified from genomic DNA by multiplex PCR using the deep immunoSEQ assay. Extracted genomic DNA from each cell subset was spread evenly across all wells of several immunoSEQ 96-well plates, with each plate serving as a replicate. For sorted subsets, each replicate PCR was loaded with roughly 0.2 ug genomic DNA, equivalent to some 27,000 T cell genomes. Purified libraries were measured with a Qubit 3.0 fluorometer, size-checked on a Bioanalyzer 2100, and measured again with the KAPA Library Quantification kit. A separate single-read 150-cycle Illumina NextSeq 550 flow cell was used to sequence each immunoSEQ 96-well plate. On the authors' methods: Because the immunoSEQ output included only junctional sequences and no quality scores, the filtering could not be the same as the filtering used for full-length reads. Sequences were annotated with PyIR, a Python wrapper for IgBLAST v1.9, and V/J genes and CDR3 were assigned using IMGT germline references. Reads were filtered out if the reads had weak V/J assignments (E-value above 1e-6), no CDR3, stop codons, out-of-frame junctions, or ambiguous translated residues. V3J clonotypes were defined by identical inferred V gene, J gene, and CDR3 amino acid sequence. To compute the percentage overlap between repertoires, the number of shared unique clonotypes was divided by the size of the smaller repertoire. Three approaches were used to assess repertoire richness: RTK rarefaction, the Chao1 estimator, and Recon v2.1 estimates of unobserved clonotypes. OLGA was used to compute generation probabilities for all TCRbeta clonotypes that the gDNA method yielded from a few donors. What TCRdb holds here is the immuneACCESS table cut down to in-frame rearrangements. Part of the clones is not present; checked against another copy, under half of the missing clones reflect an unresolved V gene, and the others are unexplained. The V and J calls and clone size come from that table; D and trimming were worked out from the DNA. The sample table records 2.3 million or so clones; approximately 93% of these occur just once. Under 0.45% of the sample goes to the ten largest clones.

This sample was included in a study of shared clonotypes between healthy human individuals (dated by TCRdb to 2020 to 2022). Notes on the research overall: The cohort comprised a couple of women and a few men aged 18 to 49 years. For each donor, CD4 naive and CD4 memory were each run on three plates, CD8 naive on two plates, and CD8 memory on one plate. The study deeply sequenced blood TCR repertoires of about 5 healthy adults to estimate repertoire size and the extent of clonotype sharing between individuals. Different laboratories and diverse techniques were used to prepare libraries and sequence TCR repertoires, to increase sequencing depth and limit assay-specific biases. Per donor, leukapheresis produced somewhere between about 0.9 and 10 billion PBMCs.

Donors were healthy HIV-negative adults with no recently reported acute infections or vaccinations. Every donor was a Caucasian adult residing in Nashville, Tennessee, USA. CD4+ T cells were enriched through magnetic negative selection, after which naive cells were positively selected on CD45RA and the remaining negative fraction served as the memory subset. After blood collection by leukapheresis, PBMCs were isolated using Ficoll-Histopaque density gradient centrifugation and then cryopreserved in the vapor phase of liquid nitrogen. Analytical flow cytometry was used to check the purity and quantity of every magnetically sorted T cell population. Genomic DNA was isolated from each sorted fraction and quantified by UV absorbance on a Nanodrop 2000c. Results and caveats for the whole study, not just this receptor: Sampling was restricted to blood, and TCR repertoires in tissues likely differ from the TCR repertoires found in blood. Based on pairwise subsampling, the degree of clonotype sharing among donors was expected to be affected by sequencing depth. Rarefaction of sorted-subset datasets indicated incomplete sequencing despite the large sequencing depth. Larger estimated clonotype richness was generally found for naive subsets than for memory subsets. Compared with non-shared clonotypes, clonotypes shared by all four sorted-subset donors had higher generation probabilities. Because the study included a small number of donors, the genetic and exposure-history diversity represented was limited. Across a handful of donors, approximately 5% of naive CD4, approximately 3.6% of naive CD8, about 2.3% of memory CD4, and under 0.45% of memory CD8 clonotypes were shared.

CDR1 and CDR2 (SQVTM, ANQGSEA) derive from the germline V gene. V drops 0 bases and J drops 5 bases, leaving 13 bases in between. From cysteine to phenylalanine, the CDR3 is 14 amino acids long. Of all the DNA, just the CDR3 is kept, 42 bases in frame from base 1. This receptor was obtained from a man aged 18 to 35 in good health. Some clones in this sample may be carry-over from other donors' samples. Sequencing was performed on naive CD4+ T cells from PBMCs. The cell subset or site label of this sample denotes: CD45RA+ positively selected. Rearrangement joined TRBV29-1 to TRBJ1-2, with a weak D call of TRBD1 (6 bases match). The CDR3 protein is CSVEDPPGAYGYTF. The DNA is as follows: TGCAGCGTTGAAGATCCGCCAGGGGCATATGGCTACACCTTC.